These 5 T cell receptor beta chains were all obtained from the same sample, sequenced in a study of blood T cell repertoires in COVID-19. Clones were sequenced by immunoSEQ multiplex PCR, and TCRdb holds only the in-frame ones, with some missing. Of about 120,000 clones in the sample, around four fifths were seen once. Sequenced material: peripheral blood. The receptors stem from a man aged 55 to 70 with active or convalescent COVID-19.

The rearrangement links TRBV5-1 to TRBJ2-3; D is undetermined. CDR1 is SGHRS, CDR2 YFSETQ, per germline. The CDR3 spans 15 residues. V gave up 0 bases and J gave up 0 bases, with 8 bases separating them. In DNA form, the CDR3 reads TGCGCCAGCAGCTTGGACCAGATTAGCACAGATACGCAGTATTTT. It specifies CASSLDQISTDTQYF.

The J gene is TRBJ2-1, the V gene TRBV13, with 10 positions matching TRBD2. Looked up from germline, CDR1 is PRHDT and CDR2 is FYEKMQ (reference sequence). Trimming removed 3 bases from V and 5 bases from J; junction bases left unmatched: 7. The CDR3 length is 16 residues. CDR3 sequence (DNA): TGTGCCAGCAGCTTGCTAGCGGGAGTAAGGAACAATGAGCAGTTCTTC. Translated, it gives CASSLLAGVRNNEQFF.

This clone appeared a single time. The chain carries TRBV24-1 and TRBJ2-1, with a weak D call TRBD2 (6 bases). Trimming took 3 bases from V and 14 from J, leaving 13 bases between them. CDR3 size: 12 residues. Germline values: CDR1 KGHDR, CDR2 SFDVKD. Here the CDR3 DNA reads TGTGCCACCAGTGATGGGGACCGCGGGGAGTTCTTC. It yields the protein CATSDGDRGEFF.

The chain employs TRBV10-3 and TRBJ2-7; 11 bases agree with TRBD1. This CDR3 contains 14 residues. Germline V gene sequence: CDR1 ENHRY, CDR2 SYGVKD. Trimming removed 7 bases from V and 3 bases from J; junction bases left unmatched: 5. Written as DNA, the CDR3 is TGTGCCATCAACGGACAGGGGGCGGGCTACGAGCAGTACTTC. Amino acids: CAINGQGAGYEQYF.

The CDR3 region has the DNA TGTGCCAGCAGTTTAGACCCAAGACAGAATGAAAAACTGTTTTTT. Protein sequence: CASSLDPRQNEKLFF. The chain joins TRBV28 to TRBJ1-4, with D perhaps matching TRBD1 (5 bases). This CDR3 is 15 amino acids long. Germline loops: CDR1 MDHEN, CDR2 SYDVKM. The V and J ends lost 2 bases and 5 bases respectively, with 12 bases between them.